The 15 T cell receptor beta chains below come from one sample, sequenced in a study of identical twins. TCRdb fed the 5' RACE reads into MiXCR, producing one record per CDR3 protein. Here the sample spans hundreds of thousands of distinct CDR3 sequences, around 20% being singletons. These same records also appear under a second study, on T cells expressing NK-cell markers.

Input material: PBMCs. The source of these receptors is a young woman in good health.

In its sample, this clonotype was seen a few times. No conserved phenylalanine or tryptophan ends this CDR3, so it is likely a read error. The limits of the CDR3 on the DNA are not certain, so only TCRdb's listed CDR3 is given. The chain joins TRBV5-5 to TRBJ2-1. Ends included, the CDR3 has 13 residues. Germline V gene data show CDR1 as SGHKS and CDR2 as YYEKEE (reference sequence). CDR3 sequence reads: CASSFGPSWVTVG.

CDR3 nucleotide sequence: TGCGCCAGCAGCCAAGATGCCTCCCGGCCTAGGGATGGCTACACCTTC. Translation: CASSQDASRPRDGYTF. The chain couples TRBV4-1 to TRBJ1-2, with unresolved D. V was shortened by 0 bases and J by 6 bases, with 17 bases between the two germline ends. CDR1 and CDR2 from the germline V gene are MGHRA and YSYEKL. This CDR3 comprises 16 residues.

CDR3 protein: CASSLWEDRVKNIQYF. CDR3 DNA sequence: TGTGCCAGCAGCTTATGGGAGGACAGGGTCAAAAACATTCAGTACTTC. The rearrangement links TRBV7-9 to TRBJ2-4, with 8 positions matching TRBD1. The V segment lost 2 bases and the J segment 3 bases; nucleotides outside the gene matches: 6. The germline gives CDR1 SEHNR, CDR2 FQNEAQ (reference sequence). The CDR3 is 16 residues long.

The chain recombines TRBV20-1 with TRBJ2-2, with TRBD2 as a possible D gene (7 bases). The CDR3 totals 15 residues. Germline V gives CDR1 DFQATT, CDR2 SNEGSKA (reference sequence). The ends were cut back, 6 bases at V and 4 bases at J, with 18 bases in the middle. In DNA form, the CDR3 reads TGCAGTGCCCCCCGTGGGGGGGGGCCCACCGGGGAGCTGTTTTTT. This encodes CSAPRGGGPTGELFF.

The chain recombines TRBV7-2 with TRBJ2-1; TRBD2 aligns across 12 bases. The CDR3 extends over 16 amino acids. In germline, CDR1 is SGHTA, CDR2 FQGNSA. V dropped 1 base and J dropped 7; count of bases not matched to a gene: 5. The CDR3 region is CASSLGLAGGINEQFF. The CDR3 DNA is TGTGCCAGCAGCTTAGGCCTAGCGGGAGGGATTAATGAGCAGTTCTTC.

This chain joins TRBV7-8 and TRBJ2-1; 11 nucleotides match TRBD2. The junction had 13 bases not matched to a gene; V was cut back by 3 bases and J by 3 bases. Germline V gene sequence: CDR1 SGHVS, CDR2 FQNEAQ. The CDR3 sequence is 19 residues long. The CDR3 reads CASSLRRLAGPRVYNEQFF. The CDR3 bases are TGTGCCAGCAGCTTGAGGAGACTAGCGGGACCCCGCGTCTACAATGAGCAGTTCTTC.

In its sample, this clonotype was seen a few times. V is TRBV20-1 and J is TRBJ1-5; D not resolved. Trimming cost V 6 bases and J 0 bases, with 9 bases left between them. Germline V lookup: CDR1 DFQATT, CDR2 SNEGSKA (reference sequence). The CDR3 spans 13 residues. The CDR3 DNA follows: TGCAGTGCGCTTGGGGATAGCAATCAGCCCCAGCATTTT. Its protein product is CSALGDSNQPQHF.

This clonotype was observed many times. For the CDR3, the DNA is TGTGCCAGCAAAAAGGGGACGGGGGTCTCCTACAATGAGCAGTTCTTC. This translates into CASKKGTGVSYNEQFF. The V gene is TRBV12-3 or TRBV12-4, the J gene TRBJ2-1; the D gene is possibly TRBD2 (6 bases). CDR3 length: 16 residues. Trimming stripped 7 bases from V and 0 bases from J, with 16 bases between.

This clonotype has more than one count but fewer than ten. This chain joins TRBV20-1 and TRBJ1-1, with 7 nucleotides matching TRBD1. The CDR3 sequence is 13 residues long. Trimming at V came to 6 bases and at J to 5 bases, leaving 9 bases not matched to a gene. Germline V lookup: CDR1 DFQATT, CDR2 SNEGSKA (reference sequence). As DNA, the CDR3 is TGCAGTGCGAACACAGGGGCCCCGACTGAAGCTTTCTTT. Translated: CSANTGAPTEAFF.

This clonotype was detected only a few times. The chain uses TRBV20-1 and TRBJ2-3, with D possibly being TRBD2 (6 bases). Trimming removed 5 bases from V and 2 bases from J, with 17 bases in between. Germline CDR1 reads DFQATT; CDR2 reads SNEGSKA (reference sequence). There are 15 residues in the CDR3. CDR3 in amino acids: CSALDRRGLTDTQYF. The DNA for the CDR3 is TGCAGTGCTCTAGATCGGCGGGGCCTCACAGATACGCAGTATTTT.

This clonotype was found a few times. The DNA is left out, because the CDR3 cannot be placed on it with certainty; the CDR3 is given as TCRdb lists it. The chain uses TRBV20-1 and TRBJ2-6. Ends included, the CDR3 has 12 residues. CDR1 is DFQATT, CDR2 SNEGSKA, per germline (reference sequence). CDR3 amino acids: CSAVPGANVLTF.

The V call is TRBV12-3 or TRBV12-4, the J call TRBJ2-5; 9 nucleotides agree with TRBD1. CDR3 length: 14 residues. The V and J ends lost 6 bases and 5 bases, in that order; junction bases with no gene match: 7. DNA for the CDR3: TGTGCCAGCAGCGGGACAGGGAATTTTGAGACCCAGTACTTC. This encodes CASSGTGNFETQYF.

This clonotype has a handful of counts. This chain uses TRBV4-2 with TRBJ1-2, with a possible D match to TRBD1 (5 bases). Germline V gene lookup returns CDR1 LGHNA and CDR2 YNFKEQ. Trimming took 1 base from V and 4 from J, leaving 16 bases between them. CDR3 length: 16 residues. CDR3 coding DNA: TGTGCCAGCAGCCAAGGCGACAGCTTTCCGGGCTATGGCTACACCTTC. Encoded protein: CASSQGDSFPGYGYTF.

This clonotype was detected only a few times. This chain joins TRBV9 and TRBJ2-1; D gene uncertain. V lost 2 bases, J lost 3 bases, and 12 bases lay in between. Germline V gene data show CDR1 as SGDLS and CDR2 as YYNGEE. This CDR3 has 15 residues. In nucleotides, the CDR3 is TGTGCCAGCAGCGTTGGAGTGGGATTCTACAATGAGCAGTTCTTC. It encodes CASSVGVGFYNEQFF.

This clonotype was counted only a few times. The CDR3 nucleotides are TGCGCCAGCAGCTTGAACTCCGGGACCCAGCCTTACGAGCAGTACTTC. Its translation is CASSLNSGTQPYEQYF. V and J are TRBV5-1 and TRBJ2-7; tentatively, D is TRBD1 or TRBD2 (5 bases each). V was pared by 1 base and J by 4 bases, with 18 bases between. CDR1 is SGHRS, CDR2 YFSETQ, per germline. The CDR3 covers 16 residues.